This T cell receptor beta chain is drawn from a study of T cell responses to AZD1222 COVID-19 vaccine. Per germline, CDR1 SGHRS and CDR2 YFSETQ. The CDR3 length is 15 residues. As concerns this clone: Compared with germline, one end of the junction differs, possibly owing to a read error.

Libraries were prepared by immunoSEQ multiplex PCR; TCRdb keeps only in-frame clonotypes and omits some of them. The data contain 130,000 to 150,000 clones, approximately 91% of them singletons. The V call is TRBV5-1, the J call TRBJ1-2; tentatively, D is TRBD1 (5 bases). The receptor comes from an adult who received the AZD1222 COVID-19 vaccine. Here the sequenced sample was peripheral blood, taken 28 days after the second AZD1222 dose. This CDR3 is CASSLEGTAPYGYTF. The CDR3 DNA reads as TGCGCCAGCAGTTTGGAAGGGACTGCCCCGTATGGCTACACCTTC.